This T cell receptor beta chain was captured by sequencing in a study of a mutant IDH1 vaccine in newly diagnosed glioma. Study context: In some groups vaccination began 4-6 weeks post-radiotherapy; others received it with temozolomide. Treated patients had a mean age of roughly 40 years and an approximately 60% male, approximately 38% female split. Previous treatment comprised radiotherapy, temozolomide, or both, mostly both.

Note on this clone: The target antigen is unknown.

Time point given: week 11, during vaccination. In the vaccine, a single dose held 300 ug of the mutant IDH1 20-mer peptide, along with topical imiquimod. Libraries were prepared by immunoSEQ multiplex PCR; TCRdb keeps only in-frame clonotypes and omits some of them. Seen here are 100,000 to 150,000 clones, about 80% observed once, and the top ten hold 5% to 7%. Germline assignment: CDR1 SNHLY and CDR2 FYNNEI. The CDR3 contains 14 residues. V lost 6 bases, J lost 7 bases, and 8 bases stayed unmatched. The receptor was isolated from a middle-aged man with glioma. Sequences were derived from PBMCs, sampled from a glioma patient whose treatment included an IDH1 peptide vaccine. This chain connects TRBV2 to TRBJ1-4; TRBD1 matches at 7 bases. Here the CDR3 DNA reads TGTGCCAGCAGAACCCAGGGGGTGGGTGAAAAACTGTTTTTT. Protein: CASRTQGVGEKLFF.